A selection of T cell receptor beta chains follows, all from one sample in a study of T cell responses to AZD1222 COVID-19 vaccine. This table comes from immunoSEQ multiplex PCR, and its TCRdb copy is limited to in-frame clones, with some not included. The table lists under 250,000 clones, under 95% of them singletons. Material: peripheral blood, obtained on day 0 of MenACWY control vaccination. The receptors shown here come from an adult in good health. CDR3s include the opening cysteine and the closing phenylalanine or tryptophan. The D gene is left open where the match is weak. Rows may omit the clone size; those that give it use once, few, many or a size class.

J gene	V gene	clone size	D gene	CDR3 length	CDR3 DNA	CDR3 protein
TRBJ2-3	TRBV25-1	NA	NA	16	TGTGCCAGCAGTGAATATCCGGGAAGGGGCACAGATACGCAGTATTTT	CASSEYPGRGTDTQYF
TRBJ2-7	TRBV27	NA	NA	13	TGTGCCAGCAGCCAATACTCCCTCTACGAGCAGTACTTC	CASSQYSLYEQYF
TRBJ1-2	TRBV30	NA	NA	14	TGTGCCTGGAGTAGTGGGATTTGGGGATATGGCTACACCTTC	CAWSSGIWGYGYTF
TRBJ1-1	TRBV11-2	NA	NA	14	TGTGCCAGCAGCCCAGGAGGCGGGTGGACTGAAGCTTTCTTT	CASSPGGGWTEAFF
TRBJ1-3	TRBV3-1/TRBV3-2	NA	NA	11	TGTGCCAGCAGCCAAGATCAGACCATATATTTT	CASSQDQTIYF
TRBJ1-2	TRBV30	once	TRBD1	14	TGTGCCTGGAGCCCCCAGGGGGCAGGTAGTAGGTACACCTTC	CAWSPQGAGSRYTF
TRBJ1-1	TRBV19	NA	TRBD1	13	TGTGCCAGTAGGGGACAGGGGGAGACTGAAGCTTTCTTT	CASRGQGETEAFF
TRBJ1-2	TRBV5-6	NA	NA	14	TGTGCCAGCAGCTCAGGGGTCAGGAACTATGGCTACACCTTC	CASSSGVRNYGYTF
TRBJ1-6	TRBV30	NA	NA	17	TGTGCCTGGAGTTCGGGCAGGGGATACGGGCGGAATTCACCCCTCCACTTT	CAWSSGRGYGRNSPLHF
TRBJ1-5	TRBV6-5	NA	NA	14	TGTGCCAGCAGTTACGCGCCAGGCAATCAGCCCCAGCATTTT	CASSYAPGNQPQHF
TRBJ2-7	TRBV5-4	NA	TRBD2	15	TGTGCCAGCAGCTACGGTAAGCGGGGGACCTACGAGCAGTACTTC	CASSYGKRGTYEQYF
TRBJ1-1	TRBV9	NA	NA	14	TGTGCCAGCAGCGTAGGTCGGGTTCCCACTGAAGCTTTCTTT	CASSVGRVPTEAFF
TRBJ1-1	TRBV4-1	NA	NA	15	TGCGCCAGCAGCCAAGACGACAGCGTGAACACTGAAGCTTTCTTT	CASSQDDSVNTEAFF
TRBJ2-7	TRBV9	NA	NA	15	TGTGCCAGCAGCGTATCTAGCTTTAGCTCCTACGAGCAGTACTTC	CASSVSSFSSYEQYF
TRBJ2-1	TRBV7-2	NA	NA	13	TGTGCCAGCAGCCCTATGAGGAACAATGAGCAGTTCTTC	CASSPMRNNEQFF
TRBJ1-1	TRBV7-3	NA	NA	13	TGTGCCAGCAGCCCCACCCGGAACACTGAAGCTTTCTTT	CASSPTRNTEAFF
TRBJ1-5	TRBV30	NA	NA	15	TGTGCCTGGAGTGTTGGGAGGGGGGCCAATCAGCCCCAGCATTTT	CAWSVGRGANQPQHF
TRBJ1-1	TRBV30	NA	NA	14	TGTGCCTGGAGTGTACGACGGCGTAACACTGAAGCTTTCTTT	CAWSVRRRNTEAFF
TRBJ1-6	TRBV19	NA	NA	13	TGTGCCAGTAGTAACAGGGAGGGTTCACCCCTCCACTTT	CASSNREGSPLHF
TRBJ1-1	TRBV7-2	NA	NA	15	TGTGCCAGCAGCCTCAGGGTCTCAAGTGGGACTGAAGCTTTCTTT	CASSLRVSSGTEAFF
TRBJ2-1	TRBV19	NA	NA	15	TGTGCCAGTAAGCGTCCTAGATCCCATCACAATGAGCAGTTCTTC	CASKRPRSHHNEQFF
TRBJ2-5	TRBV5-1	NA	NA	16	TGCGCCAGCAGCTTGGTTATACAGGGGCGGGGAGAGACCCAGTACTTC	CASSLVIQGRGETQYF
TRBJ2-2	TRBV9	few	NA	15	TGTGCCAGCAGCGGTAAACAGGGACGCACCGGGGAGCTGTTTTTT	CASSGKQGRTGELFF
TRBJ1-2	TRBV18	NA	NA	12	TGTGCCAGCTCACGAGGGGGGGATGGCTACACCTTC	CASSRGGDGYTF
TRBJ2-1	TRBV19	NA	TRBD2	14	TGTGCCAGTAGTAGGGGACTAGCAGGAGATGAGCAGTTCTTC	CASSRGLAGDEQFF
TRBJ1-3	TRBV9	NA	TRBD1	17	TGTGCCAGCAGCGACCGGGACAGGGGGCTTCGTGGAAACACCATATATTTT	CASSDRDRGLRGNTIYF
TRBJ1-5	TRBV27	NA	NA	13	TGTGCCAGCCGCCCGGTAAGCAATCAGCCCCAGCATTTT	CASRPVSNQPQHF
TRBJ1-6	TRBV19	NA	TRBD1	15	TGTGCCAGTAGTATTGCAGGGGGAAACAATTCACCCCTCCACTTT	CASSIAGGNNSPLHF
TRBJ1-2	TRBV27	NA	NA	16	TGTGCCAGCCGTGGGACCTACTTATTAGCTAACTATGGCTACACCTTC	CASRGTYLLANYGYTF
TRBJ2-1	TRBV6-6	NA	NA	14	TGTGCCAGCAGTTACTCGATAGAGGGTAATGAGCAGTTCTTC	CASSYSIEGNEQFF
TRBJ1-1	TRBV13	NA	NA	15	TGTGCCAGCAGCCCCGGACCCGTCATGAACACTGAAGCTTTCTTT	CASSPGPVMNTEAFF
TRBJ1-4	TRBV30	few	NA	14	TGTGCCTGGAGTGATACTAAGACAGTAGGAAAACTGTTTTTT	CAWSDTKTVGKLFF
TRBJ1-5	TRBV7-8	NA	NA	17	TGTGCCAGCAGCTTAGTTGGGGGTAGGGGTAGCAATCAGCCCCAGCATTTT	CASSLVGGRGSNQPQHF
TRBJ2-2	TRBV7-2	NA	TRBD1	17	TGTGCCAGCAGCTTAGCGGGGACAGGGGCGAACACCGGGGAGCTGTTTTTT	CASSLAGTGANTGELFF
TRBJ2-1	TRBV4-2	once	NA	11	TGTGCCAGCAGCCAAGGGGGTGAGCAGTTCTTC	CASSQGGEQFF
TRBJ1-1	TRBV2	NA	NA	12	TGTGCCAGCAGTGACCAGAACACTGAAGCTTTCTTT	CASSDQNTEAFF
TRBJ2-5	TRBV7-9	NA	TRBD1	16	TGTGCCAGCAGCTTAGCGGGACAGGGATGGCAAGAGACCCAGTACTTC	CASSLAGQGWQETQYF
TRBJ1-4	TRBV2	NA	NA	13	TGTGCCACCGCCAGCCAGGCCGGAGAAAAACTGTTTTTT	CATASQAGEKLFF
TRBJ2-7	TRBV9	NA	TRBD2	15	TGTGCCAGCTCCAAACTAGCGGGGGGTCCCTCCGAGCAGTACTTC	CASSKLAGGPSEQYF
TRBJ1-3	TRBV5-1	NA	NA	13	TGCGCCAGCAGCTCTGGCTCTGGAAACACCATATATTTT	CASSSGSGNTIYF
TRBJ2-1	TRBV3-1/TRBV3-2	NA	TRBD2	15	TGTGCCAGCAGCCTCACTAGCGGTGCCTACAATGAGCAGTTCTTC	CASSLTSGAYNEQFF
TRBJ2-5	TRBV5-6	NA	NA	14	TGTGCCAGCAGCCGGCGGGCGGGCCGGGAGACCCAGTACTTC	CASSRRAGRETQYF
TRBJ1-6	TRBV6-2/TRBV6-3	NA	TRBD1	16	TGTGCCAGCAGTTACCACACCTGGGACAGATATTCACCCCTCCACTTT	CASSYHTWDRYSPLHF
TRBJ2-7	TRBV5-4	once	TRBD1	18	TGTGCCAGCAGCTCCAGAGGGGCCGGGACAGGGGGCTCCTACGAGCAGTACTTC	CASSSRGAGTGGSYEQYF
TRBJ1-5	TRBV6-4	NA	NA	15	TGTGCCAGCAGTGACTCCGCTGGTATCAATCAGCCCCAGCATTTT	CASSDSAGINQPQHF
TRBJ1-1	TRBV10-3	once	NA	13	TGTGCCATCGCCGGTAGGTGGAACACTGAAGCTTTCTTT	CAIAGRWNTEAFF
TRBJ1-2	TRBV28	NA	NA	13	TGTGCCAGCAGTCCACCGGGACACTATGGCTACACCTTC	CASSPPGHYGYTF
TRBJ2-5	TRBV7-9	NA	NA	14	TGTGCCAGCAGCTCGAACATGCGGCAAGAGACCCAGTACTTC	CASSSNMRQETQYF
TRBJ2-3	TRBV7-8	NA	TRBD2	16	TGTGCCAGCAGCCCGACTAGCGGGGCTCACGCAGATACGCAGTATTTT	CASSPTSGAHADTQYF
TRBJ2-1	TRBV7-2	NA	TRBD1	15	TGTGCCAGCAGCTTGGGGACAGCCTCCTACAATGAGCAGTTCTTC	CASSLGTASYNEQFF
TRBJ1-5	TRBV28	NA	NA	15	TGTGCCAGCATCAGAGGAGCGGATAGCAATCAGCCCCAGCATTTT	CASIRGADSNQPQHF
TRBJ1-1	TRBV3-1/TRBV3-2	NA	NA	15	TGTGCCAGCAGCCCTCTGGCCGGGGCGTACACTGAAGCTTTCTTT	CASSPLAGAYTEAFF
TRBJ1-5	TRBV2	NA	NA	16	TGTGCCAGCAGTGAAGAAAGGGTAGGGAGCAATCAGCCCCAGCATTTT	CASSEERVGSNQPQHF
TRBJ1-5	TRBV19	NA	NA	15	TGTGCCAGTAGGGATAGGCCCAATAGCAATCAGCCCCAGCATTTT	CASRDRPNSNQPQHF
TRBJ1-2	TRBV28	NA	NA	12	TGTGCCAGCAGTGAGACAGGAGGTGGCTACACCTTC	CASSETGGGYTF